This paragraph covers one TCR beta chain sequence. Its matching antigen is unknown. The sample is drawn from a study of T cell responses to AZD1222 COVID-19 vaccine. Study-level findings and limits: Nearly half of unique spike-specific TCRs reportedly avoided B.1.351 and B.1.1.7 mutated regions. Most donors were white British and more were female, and clonal diversity was possibly underestimated.

The table came from immunoSEQ multiplex PCR; TCRdb's copy has only in-frame clones and leaves some out. The table lists 200,000 to 300,000 clones, over 85% of them singletons. V gave up 2 bases and J gave up 3 bases, with 8 bases separating them. CDR1 is MDHEN, CDR2 SYDVKM, per germline. This CDR3 has 14 amino acids. This chain joins TRBV28 and TRBJ1-3; no firm D call. This receptor was obtained from an adult in good health. Specimen: peripheral blood, collected on day 0 of AZD1222 vaccination. CDR3: CASSLRGFGNTIYF. DNA for the CDR3: TGTGCCAGCAGTTTACGAGGCTTTGGAAACACCATATATTTT.